A single sample gave rise to the 15 T cell receptor beta chains below, sequenced in a study of cytomegalovirus exposure and HLA in healthy donors. Use of 60 Vbeta and 13 Jbeta primers characterized the PCR. Assay used: immunoSEQ multiplex PCR; TCRdb lists only in-frame clones, some missing. This sample has under 130,000 clones; 70% to 75% occur once, and the top ten carry roughly 1.3%. The source material was PBMCs. All receptors come from a man aged 40-55 years in good health and CMV-seronegative.

The genes are TRBV6-6 and TRBJ2-7, with 7 bases aligning to TRBD1. This CDR3 contains 15 residues. CDR1 and CDR2 (germline): MNHNY, SVGAGI (reference sequence). V lost 4 bases to trimming and J lost 2 bases; unmatched junction nucleotides: 8. The chain's CDR3 is CASSSQGQSAYEQYF. The CDR3 DNA reads TGTGCCAGCAGTTCCCAGGGACAGTCAGCCTACGAGCAGTACTTC.

The J gene is TRBJ1-4, the V gene TRBV4-2, with TRBD1 as a possible D gene (5 bases). CDR1 and CDR2 (germline): LGHNA, YNFKEQ. Deletions cut 3 bases from V and 4 bases from J, with 18 bases between. CDR3 length equals 17 residues. The chain's CDR3 is CASSQGGTQVNNEKLFF. CDR3 in DNA: TGTGCCAGCAGCCAGGGCGGGACCCAGGTCAATAATGAAAAACTGTTTTTT.

The chain uses TRBV27 and TRBJ2-3; TRBD2 might be the D (6 bases). The CDR3 is made up of 14 amino acids. From germline, CDR1 is MNHEY and CDR2 SMNVEV (reference sequence). Trimming left V 6 bases short and J 8 bases short, with 18 bases between. CDR3 nucleotide sequence: TGTGCCAGCAGCGAGGGACTCGGAACAAGTACGCAGTATTTT. Its translation: CASSEGLGTSTQYF.

This chain uses TRBV12-5 with TRBJ2-2, with D perhaps matching TRBD2 (6 bases). The germline gives CDR1 LGHNT, CDR2 FRNRAP. With 5 bases removed from V and 6 bases from J, the gap between germline ends came to 19 bases. There are 16 residues in the CDR3. This CDR3 reads CASGPRRGRIAGELFF. In nucleotides, the CDR3 is TGTGCTAGTGGTCCCCGGAGGGGTCGAATTGCCGGGGAGCTGTTTTTT.

The genes are TRBV5-1 and TRBJ2-5, with 7 bases that match TRBD1. CDR1 SGHRS and CDR2 YFSETQ come from the germline V gene. The trim removed 0 bases at V and 2 bases at J, leaving 4 bases unmatched. CDR3 length: 15 residues. CDR3 amino acids: CASSLGTGIQETQYF. CDR3 DNA: TGCGCCAGCAGCTTGGGGACAGGTATACAAGAGACCCAGTACTTC.

The V and J genes are TRBV7-2 and TRBJ1-5; 9 bases align to TRBD1. CDR1 and CDR2 (germline): SGHTA, FQGNSA. CDR3 length: 17 residues. After removal of 4 bases from V and 1 base from J, the junction contained 8 bases not matched to a gene. CDR3 region: CASSSRTGVGSNQPQHF. The CDR3 DNA sequence: TGTGCCAGCAGCTCTCGGACAGGGGTCGGGAGCAATCAGCCCCAGCATTTT. Complete variable domain (other parts from reference TRBV7-2 and TRBJ1-5): GAGVSQSPSNKVTEKGKDVELRCDPISGHTALYWYRQSLGQGLEFLIYFQGNSAPDKSGLPSDRFSAERTGGSVSTLTIQRTQQEDSAVYLCASSSRTGVGSNQPQHFGDGTRLSIL.

The chain links TRBV6-5 to TRBJ2-1; 10 bases agree with TRBD2. Losses at the gene ends were 5 bases for V and 3 bases for J; bases not matched to a gene: 4. The length of the CDR3 is 15 residues. Germline V gene lookup returns CDR1 MNHEY and CDR2 SVGAGI. The CDR3 bases are TGTGCCAGCAGTATTAGCGGGGGGAACTACAATGAGCAGTTCTTC. It codes for CASSISGGNYNEQFF.

The chain employs TRBV5-6 and TRBJ2-2; 10 positions agree with TRBD1. Germline V gives CDR1 SGHDT, CDR2 YYEEEE. The V gene end was trimmed by 4 bases and the J gene end by 5 bases; junction bases not matched to a gene: 8. The CDR3 has 16 amino acids. The CDR3 DNA reads TGTGCCAGCAGCCTCCTTGGGACAGGGGTAACCGGGGAGCTGTTTTTT. This encodes CASSLLGTGVTGELFF.

Worth noting for this clone: Other nucleotide sequences in the sample specify the same CDR3. The chain combines TRBV5-8 with TRBJ2-5, with TRBD2 matching over 9 bases. This CDR3 contains 17 residues. Trimming took 3 bases from V and 3 from J; bases not matched to a gene: 12. Germline V gives CDR1 SGHTS, CDR2 YDEGEE. The DNA of the CDR3 is TGTGCCAGCAGCTGGGGAGCCAGCGGGGGGCCAAAAGAGACCCAGTACTTC. Protein: CASSWGASGGPKETQYF.

About this clone: An end of the junction differs from the germline gene, which may be a read error. The chain uses TRBV7-7 and TRBJ2-7; D gene ambiguous. This CDR3 has 15 amino acids. Germline V gene data show CDR1 as SSHAT and CDR2 as FNYEAQ (reference sequence). The CDR3 nucleotides are TGTGCTAGCAGCTTAGACCCTTCCCCGACGGGCGAGCAGTACTTC. Its translation: CASSLDPSPTGEQYF.

A remark on this clone: Other DNA sequences in this sample translate to the same CDR3. The rearrangement uses TRBV29-1 and TRBJ2-5, with TRBD1 identical over 10 bases. Looked up from germline, CDR1 is SQVTM and CDR2 is ANQGSEA. The CDR3 has 14 residues. V was pared by 1 base and J by 5 bases, with 4 bases of the junction left unmatched. Here the CDR3 reads CSVEGQGAGETQYF. The CDR3 region has the DNA TGCAGCGTTGAAGGACAGGGGGCAGGGGAGACCCAGTACTTC. The whole variable domain, filled in from reference TRBV29-1 and TRBJ2-5, reads SAVISQKPSRDICQRGTSLTIQCQVDSQVTMMFWYRQQPGQSLTLIATANQGSEATYESGFVIDKFPISRPNLTFSTLTVSNMSPEDSSIYLCSVEGQGAGETQYFGPGTRLLVL.

V is TRBV4-2 and J is TRBJ2-7; 10 bases line up with TRBD2. This CDR3 has 15 residues. The J segment lost 5 bases and the V segment lost 1 base, leaving 5 bases of the junction unmatched. Germline V gene data show CDR1 as LGHNA and CDR2 as YNFKEQ. CDR3 sequence reads: CASSQASGSADEQYF. The CDR3 nucleotides read TGTGCCAGCAGCCAAGCTAGCGGGAGTGCTGACGAGCAGTACTTC.

The sample holds one count of this clone. This chain links TRBV13 with TRBJ2-5; D possibly corresponds to TRBD2 (5 bases). This CDR3 contains 15 residues. The germline CDR1 and CDR2 sequences are PRHDT and FYEKMQ (reference sequence). V shed 2 bases and J shed 4 bases, with 14 bases lying between them. CDR3 amino acids: CASSLSASIAETQYF. CDR3 sequence (DNA): TGTGCCAGCAGCTTATCGGCTAGCATTGCAGAGACCCAGTACTTC. The whole variable domain, remainder taken from reference TRBV13 and TRBJ2-5, is AAGVIQSPRHLIKEKRETATLKCYPIPRHDTVYWYQQGPGQDPQFLISFYEKMQSDKGSIPDRFSAQQFSDYHSELNMSSLELGDSALYFCASSLSASIAETQYFGPGTRLLVL.

J is TRBJ1-2 and V is TRBV28, with TRBD1 matching over 12 bases. The CDR3 loop spans 17 amino acids. The germline V gene encodes CDR1 MDHEN and CDR2 SYDVKM. Trimming at V came to 6 bases and at J to 0 bases, leaving 8 bases not matched to a gene. CDR3 sequence (DNA): TGTGCCAGCAGCCCGGGACAGGGGGCGGGCCCTAACTATGGCTACACCTTC. Its protein product is CASSPGQGAGPNYGYTF.

The rearrangement joins TRBV13 to TRBJ2-7; possibly TRBD1 for D (6 bases). V shed 4 bases and J shed 2 bases, with 15 bases lying between them. The germline V gene has CDR1 PRHDT and CDR2 FYEKMQ (reference sequence). The CDR3 spans 15 residues. The CDR3 reads CASSWVDRMPYEQYF. The CDR3 region has the DNA TGTGCCAGCAGCTGGGTTGACAGGATGCCCTACGAGCAGTACTTC.